This T cell receptor beta chain was found in a study of blood T cell repertoires in COVID-19 (dated by TCRdb to the early 2020s). The study in broad terms: Collaborator samples came from the United States, Italy and Spain and covered acute and convalescent phases of COVID-19. The prospective study material was composed of cDNA or gDNA derived from T cells, B-cell-depleted T cells, or PBMCs. The dataset comprised deeply sampled blood TCRbeta repertoires from subjects exposed to, actively infected with, or recovered from COVID-19. The repertoires were released in a freely available public database meant as a resource for research on the immune response to SARS-CoV-2. The samples were drawn from the first 160 participants of the ongoing ImmuneRACE study and from 1,254 subjects provided by 6 global collaborators. Sample metadata almost always included a de-identified subject ID, COVID-19 status, age in years and sex. Where HLA class I and class II types were available, the types were taken from metadata supplied by the sample provider, not from assay-based typing. Study-wide conclusions, independent of this receptor: Clinical and demographic metadata were provided uncurated, with the amount varying by source and participant.

A note on this clone: It has no known antigen specificity. No qualities accompany the bases; no much larger clone lies one base away.

The collaborating institutions used their own protocols to collect whole blood in K2EDTA tubes. For TCRbeta analysis, collaborator samples were shipped as frozen whole blood, as isolated PBMCs, or as DNA extracted from either sample type. CDR1 SGHVS and CDR2 FNYEAQ were looked up in the germline V gene. Spanning cysteine to phenylalanine, the CDR3 consists of 15 amino acids. Only the CDR3 region is kept as DNA, spanning 45 bases read in frame from base 1. V sheds 4 bases and J sheds 2 bases, leaving 13 bases between their ends. TCRbeta CDR3 regions were amplified from genomic DNA using the immunoSEQ Assay, a bias-controlled multiplex PCR. The published analysis was carried out like this. The number of nucleated cells in each sample was estimated by amplification of reference gene primers within the assay. To quantify the absolute abundance of each unique TCRbeta CDR3 rearrangement, sequence reads were collapsed and filtered. For each sample, productive Simpson clonality was calculated by taking the square root of Simpson's diversity index across productive rearrangements. Not all clones reach the TCRdb copy of this immuneACCESS table, which keeps in-frame sequences only. Checked studies attribute under half of the gap to unresolved V genes and leave the rest unexplained. V and J calls and clone size come straight from that table; D and trimming were deduced from the DNA. The sample records over 75,000 clones, roughly 88% of which are singletons. The top ten clonotypes cover less than 2% of the sample.

The sample taken for sequencing was peripheral blood. The sequence links TRBV7-6 to TRBJ2-3; TRBD2 is a possible D gene, resting on 7 matching bases. The sequence came from a human donor with active COVID-19. The donor label of this sample is uncertain. At the DNA level, the sequence is TGTGCCAGCAGCTCGTCCGGGGGGCTCACAGATACGCAGTATTTT. Translated, it reads CASSSSGGLTDTQYF.